The present T cell receptor beta chain was sequenced within a study of technical replicates of blood from a few donors. The table came from immunoSEQ multiplex PCR; TCRdb's copy has only in-frame clones and leaves some out. The data show just under 60,000 clones, around 96% seen once. This clone showed up just once. Trimming cost V 0 bases and J 4 bases; bases outside gene matches: 7. This CDR3 is 16 amino acids long. CDR1 is LGHNA and CDR2 is YNFKEQ in the germline V gene. The receptor's source is a human donor in good health. Some clones in this sample may be carry-over from other donors' samples. Sequenced material: PBMCs. This rearrangement joins TRBV4-2 to TRBJ2-3; 7 bases are a match to TRBD2. CDR3 nucleotide sequence: TGTGCCAGCAGCCAAGATCGAGGCGGGAGTGCAGATACGCAGTATTTT. It specifies CASSQDRGGSADTQYF.